These 9 T cell receptor beta chains came from one sample sequenced in a study of blood T cell repertoires in COVID-19. TCRdb's copy holds only in-frame clones and misses some; the assay was immunoSEQ multiplex PCR. This sample carries 200,000 to 250,000 clones, 87% of them seen once, and the ten largest clones take approximately 7.2%. Sequenced: PBMCs or T cells enriched from blood (not recorded which). These receptors were collected from a young man in a cohort exposed to, infected with or recovered from COVID-19 (not recorded which).

The V gene is TRBV19, the J gene TRBJ1-5; D is undetermined. The CDR3 is 10 residues long. CDR1 and CDR2 from the germline V gene are LNHDA and SQIVND (reference sequence). Between the trimmed V and J ends, which lost 9 bases and 4 bases, there was a span of 4 bases. The CDR3 sequence is CASPNQPQHF. The DNA of the CDR3 is TGTGCCAGCCCAAATCAGCCCCAGCATTTT.

The V call is TRBV19, the J call TRBJ1-1, with 7 bases aligning to TRBD1. Germline loops: CDR1 LNHDA, CDR2 SQIVND (reference sequence). After removal of 3 bases from V and 3 bases from J, the junction contained 4 bases not matched to a gene. This CDR3 comprises 14 residues. This CDR3 is CASSMKGGHTEAFF. In nucleotides, the CDR3 is TGTGCCAGTAGTATGAAAGGGGGCCACACTGAAGCTTTCTTT.

This rearrangement joins TRBV5-6 to TRBJ2-5; 8 positions agree with TRBD1. This CDR3 has 15 amino acids. Unmatched junction bases numbered 11, after V lost 4 bases and J lost 6 bases. Per the germline V gene, CDR1 is SGHDT and CDR2 is YYEEEE. CDR3 protein: CASSEPGGVGKTQYF. For the CDR3, the DNA is TGTGCCAGCAGCGAGCCAGGGGGCGTTGGAAAGACCCAGTACTTC.

The rearrangement joins TRBV7-9 to TRBJ1-5; D is ambiguous. From germline, CDR1 is SEHNR and CDR2 FQNEAQ (reference sequence). V lost 5 bases, J lost 3 bases, and 8 bases lay in between. This CDR3 has 13 residues. The CDR3 nucleotides are TGTGCCAGCAGCCTATTGAACAATCAGCCCCAGCATTTT. The encoded protein is CASSLLNNQPQHF.

J is TRBJ1-3 and V is TRBV7-9; no clear D. Germline assignment: CDR1 SEHNR and CDR2 FQNEAQ (reference sequence). The CDR3 consists of 16 residues. Trimming removed 5 bases from V and 0 bases from J, with 14 bases in between. The CDR3 DNA reads TGTGCCAGCAGCCCGGGCCCGGACTTCTCTGGAAACACCATATATTTT. Its protein product is CASSPGPDFSGNTIYF.

Many counts were recorded for this clone. The chain joins TRBV12-5 to TRBJ1-2; D is unclear. This CDR3 has 14 amino acids. The V gene's germline CDR1 is LGHNT and CDR2 FRNRAP. V shed 4 bases and J shed 3 bases, with 12 bases lying between them. CDR3 nucleotides: TGTGCTAGTGGTTCGTCACGCAGATACTATGGCTACACCTTC. The encoded protein is CASGSSRRYYGYTF.

The chain employs TRBV28 and TRBJ1-5; 7 bases map to TRBD1. This CDR3 comprises 15 residues. Germline CDR1 and CDR2: MDHEN and SYDVKM. The trim removed 5 bases at V and 3 bases at J, leaving 7 bases unmatched. CDR3 nucleotide sequence: TGTGCCAGCAGTAAGCGACAGGGTCCCAATCAGCCCCAGCATTTT. Protein product: CASSKRQGPNQPQHF.

This clone occurred once. The chain recombines TRBV2 with TRBJ2-7; TRBD2 is a possible D gene (5 bases). Germline V lookup: CDR1 SNHLY, CDR2 FYNNEI. The ends were cut back, 3 bases at V and 2 bases at J, with 11 bases in the middle. The CDR3 length is 14 residues. In DNA, the CDR3 is TGTGCCAGCAGTGAGAGCGGAACTACCTACGAGCAGTACTTC. Translating gives CASSESGTTYEQYF.

This sequence joins TRBV5-8 and TRBJ2-1, with TRBD2 matching 7 bases. This CDR3 is 18 amino acids long. In germline, CDR1 is SGHTS, CDR2 YDEGEE. V gave up 0 bases and J gave up 3 bases; unmatched junction bases: 12. For the CDR3, the DNA is TGTGCCAGCAGCTTGGCCGGTCTGGCGGGAGCGGTCTACAATGAGCAGTTCTTC. As protein: CASSLAGLAGAVYNEQFF.